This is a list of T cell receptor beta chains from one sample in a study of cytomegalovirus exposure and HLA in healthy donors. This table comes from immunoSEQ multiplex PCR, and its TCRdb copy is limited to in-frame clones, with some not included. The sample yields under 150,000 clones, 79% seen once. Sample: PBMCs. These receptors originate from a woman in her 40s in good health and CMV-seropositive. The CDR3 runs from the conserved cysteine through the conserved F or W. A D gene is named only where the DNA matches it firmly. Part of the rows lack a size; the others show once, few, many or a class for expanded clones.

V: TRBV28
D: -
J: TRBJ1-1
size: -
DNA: TGTGCCAGCAGCTCCTTAGCTGAAGCTTTCTTT
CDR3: CASSSLAEAFF

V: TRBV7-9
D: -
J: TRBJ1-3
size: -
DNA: TGTGCCAGCAGCTTGGGCCCCGGAAACACCATATATTTT
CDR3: CASSLGPGNTIYF

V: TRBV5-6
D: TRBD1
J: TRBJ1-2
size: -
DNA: TGTGCCAGCAGCTTAGGGACAGGGGCGGGCTACACCTTC
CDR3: CASSLGTGAGYTF

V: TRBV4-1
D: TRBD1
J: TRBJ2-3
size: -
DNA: TGCGCCAGCAGCCAGAACAGGGGAACAGATACGCAGTATTTT
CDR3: CASSQNRGTDTQYF

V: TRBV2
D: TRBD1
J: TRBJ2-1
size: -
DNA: TGTGCCAGCAGTGAAGGTCAGGGGGCCCGGGATGAGCAGTTCTTC
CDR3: CASSEGQGARDEQFF

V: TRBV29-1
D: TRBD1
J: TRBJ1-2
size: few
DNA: TGCAGCGTTGATGACAGGGAGAACTATGGCTACACCTTC
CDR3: CSVDDRENYGYTF

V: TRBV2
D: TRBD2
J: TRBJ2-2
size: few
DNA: TGTGCCAGCAGTGAAGTGCCTAGCGGGGCGGCCGGGGAGCTGTTTTTT
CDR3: CASSEVPSGAAGELFF

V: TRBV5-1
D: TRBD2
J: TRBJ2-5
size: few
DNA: TGCGCCAGCAGCTTTACTAGCGGGGGCCTGGGGGAGACCCAGTACTTC
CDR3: CASSFTSGGLGETQYF

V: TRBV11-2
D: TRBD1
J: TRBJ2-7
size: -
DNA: TGTGCCAGCTCTGCCGGGACAGCCGTTCCCTACGAGCAGTACTTC
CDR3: CASSAGTAVPYEQYF

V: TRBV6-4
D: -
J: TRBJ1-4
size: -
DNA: TGTGCCAGCCGTACACCCCTCTTGGAACTGTTTTTT
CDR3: CASRTPLLELFF

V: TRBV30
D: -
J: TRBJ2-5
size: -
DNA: TGTGCCTGGACTTCCGGTTCAGGCAACGCCAAAAAAGAGACCCAGTACTTC
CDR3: CAWTSGSGNAKKETQYF

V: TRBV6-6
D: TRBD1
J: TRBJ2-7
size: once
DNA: TGTGCCAGCAGCACCACAGAGGGGGCAGATCAGTACTTC
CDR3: CASSTTEGADQYF

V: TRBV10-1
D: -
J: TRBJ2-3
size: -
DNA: TGCGCCAGCAGGGGCCCCACTAGTACGGATACGCAGTATTTT
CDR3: CASRGPTSTDTQYF

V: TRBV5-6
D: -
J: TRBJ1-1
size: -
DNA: TGTGCCAGCAGTCCAGGATATCGGAACACTGAAGCTTTCTTT
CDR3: CASSPGYRNTEAFF

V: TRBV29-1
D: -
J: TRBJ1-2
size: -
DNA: TGCAGCGTTGCGGGGGGCGTTCATGGCTACACCTTC
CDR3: CSVAGGVHGYTF

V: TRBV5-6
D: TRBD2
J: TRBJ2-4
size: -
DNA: TGTGCCAGCAGCTTCGGACTAGCGGGGGCCCCGGGCATTCAGTACTTC
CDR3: CASSFGLAGAPGIQYF

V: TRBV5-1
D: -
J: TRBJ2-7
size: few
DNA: TGCGCCAGCAGCCCCGAAGCCGTGCCGTTCGACGAGCAGTACTTC
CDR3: CASSPEAVPFDEQYF

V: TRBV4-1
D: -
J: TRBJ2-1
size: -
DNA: TGCGCCAGCAGCCATCTGCCCTTGGCTGAGCAGTTCTTC
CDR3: CASSHLPLAEQFF

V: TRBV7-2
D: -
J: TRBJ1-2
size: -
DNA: TGTGCCAGCAGCTCGGGACTCACCAACTATGGCTACACCTTC
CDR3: CASSSGLTNYGYTF

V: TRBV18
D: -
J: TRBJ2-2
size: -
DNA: TGTGCCAGCTCACCACGACAGAACACCGGGGAGCTGTTTTTT
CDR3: CASSPRQNTGELFF

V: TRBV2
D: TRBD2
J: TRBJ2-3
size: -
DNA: TGTGCCAGTAGCGGGGGACACACAGATACGCAGTATTTT
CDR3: CASSGGHTDTQYF

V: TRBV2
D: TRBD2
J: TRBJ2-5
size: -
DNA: TGTGCCGGGGGAATGGGACTAGGGGAATCCCAGTACTTC
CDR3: CAGGMGLGESQYF

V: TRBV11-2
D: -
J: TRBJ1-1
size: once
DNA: TGTGCCAGCAGCTTACTTCGGGGAGCTTTCTTT
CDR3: CASSLLRGAFF

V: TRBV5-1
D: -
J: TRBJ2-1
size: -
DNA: TGCGCCAGCAGCACTCAGGGCAACCCTCCGGGCAATGAGCAGTTCTTC
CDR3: CASSTQGNPPGNEQFF

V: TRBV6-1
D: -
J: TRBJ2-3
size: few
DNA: TGTGCCAGCAGATCTTACGGAGATACGCAGTATTTT
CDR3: CASRSYGDTQYF

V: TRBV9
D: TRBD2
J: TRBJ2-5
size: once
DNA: TGTGCCAGCAGCGTAGACGCGGGGGGGCCTGAGGAGCAGTACTTC
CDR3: CASSVDAGGPEEQYF

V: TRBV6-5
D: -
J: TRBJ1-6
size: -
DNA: TGTGCCAGCAGTATTACCAGTTCCTATAATTCACCCCTCCACTTT
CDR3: CASSITSSYNSPLHF

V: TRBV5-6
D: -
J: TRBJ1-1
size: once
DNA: TGTGCCAGCAGCTTGAGTATCACTCTGGAAGCTTTCTTT
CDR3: CASSLSITLEAFF

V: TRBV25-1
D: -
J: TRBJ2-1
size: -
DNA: TGTGCCAGCAGTGAAGGGACTGTTAACAATGAGCAGTTCTTC
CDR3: CASSEGTVNNEQFF

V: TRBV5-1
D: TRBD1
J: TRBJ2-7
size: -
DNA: TGCGCCAGCAGCTTCGAGGGACAGACCTACGAGCAGTACTTC
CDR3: CASSFEGQTYEQYF

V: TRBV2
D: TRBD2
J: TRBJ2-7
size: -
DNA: TGTGCCAGCAGGAGCGGGGGGAGCTCCTACGAGCAGTACTTC
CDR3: CASRSGGSSYEQYF

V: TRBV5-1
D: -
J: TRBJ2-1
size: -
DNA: TGCGCCAGCAGCTCACTAGGGTCAAGGGAGGAGCAGTTCTTC
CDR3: CASSSLGSREEQFF

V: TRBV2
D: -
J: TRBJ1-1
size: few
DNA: TGTGCCAGCAAGGAAGAGGTGAACACTGAAGCTTTCTTT
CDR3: CASKEEVNTEAFF

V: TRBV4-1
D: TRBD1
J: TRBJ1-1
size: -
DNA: TGCGCCAGCAGCCAAGGGGTGAAGGGGGCAGGTGAAGCTTTCTTT
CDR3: CASSQGVKGAGEAFF

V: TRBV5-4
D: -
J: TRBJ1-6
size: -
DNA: TGTGCCAGCAGCTTGCGACAGGCCAGCACCTATAATTCACCCCTCCACTTT
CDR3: CASSLRQASTYNSPLHF

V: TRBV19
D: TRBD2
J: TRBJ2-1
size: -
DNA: TGTGCCAGTAGTACCCCGGGGGGGGTCTACAATGAGCAGTTCTTC
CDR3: CASSTPGGVYNEQFF

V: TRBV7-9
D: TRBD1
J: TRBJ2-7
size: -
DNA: TGTGCCAGCAGCCCGGACAGGGGGGTGACCTACGAGCAGTACTTC
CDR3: CASSPDRGVTYEQYF

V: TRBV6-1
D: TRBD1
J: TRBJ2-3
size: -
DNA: TGTGCCAGCAGTGAAAGTGGACCGGGACAGGGGTTCCCAGATACGCAGTATTTT
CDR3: CASSESGPGQGFPDTQYF

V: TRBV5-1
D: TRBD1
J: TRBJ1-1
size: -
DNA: TGCGCCAGCAGCTTGGCGGGGACAGTTGGCACTGAAGCTTTCTTT
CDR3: CASSLAGTVGTEAFF

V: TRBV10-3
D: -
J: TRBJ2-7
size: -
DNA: TGTGCCATCAGTGACCTTAGCCGGGGTAGGCCCTACGAGCAGTACTTC
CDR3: CAISDLSRGRPYEQYF

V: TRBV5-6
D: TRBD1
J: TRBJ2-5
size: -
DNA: TGTGCCAGCAGCTTGGCCGGGGCAGGGGGAGAGACCCAGTACTTC
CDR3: CASSLAGAGGETQYF

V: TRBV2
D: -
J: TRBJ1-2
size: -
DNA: TGTGCCAGCAGCCGGGACACGATCGGGGGCTACACCTTC
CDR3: CASSRDTIGGYTF

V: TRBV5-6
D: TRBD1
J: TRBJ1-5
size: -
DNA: TGTGCCAGCAGCCAGGGGGTTAGCAATCAGCCCCAGCATTTT
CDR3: CASSQGVSNQPQHF

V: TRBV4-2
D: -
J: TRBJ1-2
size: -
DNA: TGTGCCAGCAGCCAAGAGGGAGGGCAAAGTGGCTACACCTTC
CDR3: CASSQEGGQSGYTF

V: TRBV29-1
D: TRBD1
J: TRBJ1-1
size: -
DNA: TGCAGCGCAGAGACAGGGCCCACTGAAGCTTTCTTT
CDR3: CSAETGPTEAFF

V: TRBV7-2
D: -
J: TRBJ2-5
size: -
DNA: TGTGCCAGCAGCAGGGACTGGGCCCAGTACTTC
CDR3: CASSRDWAQYF

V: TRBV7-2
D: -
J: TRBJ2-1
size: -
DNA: TGTGCCAGCAGCTTAGGGACCTCAGGGGATGAGCAGTTCTTC
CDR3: CASSLGTSGDEQFF

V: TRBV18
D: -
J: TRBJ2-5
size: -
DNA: TGTGCCAGCTCACCACCGCGAGAGACCCAGTACTTC
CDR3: CASSPPRETQYF

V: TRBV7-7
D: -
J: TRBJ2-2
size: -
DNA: TGTGCCAGCAGCTTCCACCCCGGCGGGGAGCTGTTTTTT
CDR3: CASSFHPGGELFF

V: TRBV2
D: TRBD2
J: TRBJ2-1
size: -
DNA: TGTGCCAGCAGTGAATGGAGCGGGGGGGCGGGCAATGAGCAGTTCTTC
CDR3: CASSEWSGGAGNEQFF

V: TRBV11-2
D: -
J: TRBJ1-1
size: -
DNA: TGTGCCAGCAGCCCTGGGGGAGGTCTTGAAGCTTTCTTT
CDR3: CASSPGGGLEAFF